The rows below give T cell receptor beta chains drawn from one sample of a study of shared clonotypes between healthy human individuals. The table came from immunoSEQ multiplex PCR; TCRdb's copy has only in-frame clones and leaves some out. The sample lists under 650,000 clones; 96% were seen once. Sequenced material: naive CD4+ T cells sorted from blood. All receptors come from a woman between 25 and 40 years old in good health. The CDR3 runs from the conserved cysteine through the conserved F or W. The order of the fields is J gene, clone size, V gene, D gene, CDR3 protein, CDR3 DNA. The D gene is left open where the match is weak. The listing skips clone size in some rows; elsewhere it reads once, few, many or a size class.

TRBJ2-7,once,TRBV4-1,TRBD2,CASSQVAAGLAGESEQYF,TGCGCCAGCAGCCAAGTAGCGGCGGGACTAGCGGGAGAGAGCGAGCAGTACTTC
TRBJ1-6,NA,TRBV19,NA,CASSLAGASYSPLHF,TGTGCCAGTAGTCTCGCTGGAGCCTCGTATTCACCCCTCCACTTT
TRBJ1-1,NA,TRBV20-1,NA,CSAAVRIEAFF,TGCAGTGCCGCGGTCCGGATTGAAGCTTTCTTT
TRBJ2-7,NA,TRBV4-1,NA,CASSQMQAHEQYF,TGCGCCAGCAGCCAAATGCAGGCCCACGAGCAGTACTTC
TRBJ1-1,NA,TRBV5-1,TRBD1,CASSSGDRGGTEAFF,TGCGCCAGCAGCTCGGGAGACAGGGGAGGCACTGAAGCTTTCTTT
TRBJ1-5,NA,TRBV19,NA,CASSSGNQPQHF,TGTGCCAGTAGTTCAGGTAATCAGCCCCAGCATTTT
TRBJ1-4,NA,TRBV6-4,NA,CASSRERGEKLFF,TGTGCCAGCAGCAGGGAGAGGGGTGAAAAACTGTTTTTT
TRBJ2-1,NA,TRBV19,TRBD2,CATCKREGYNEQFF,TGTGCCACCTGTAAGCGGGAGGGCTACAATGAGCAGTTCTTC
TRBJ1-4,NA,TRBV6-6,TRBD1,CASRPGTVNEKLFF,TGTGCCAGCAGGCCCGGGACAGTTAATGAAAAACTGTTTTTT
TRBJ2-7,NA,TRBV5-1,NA,CASSLVGNEQYF,TGCGCCAGCAGCTTGGTAGGGAACGAGCAGTACTTC
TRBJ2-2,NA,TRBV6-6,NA,CASSFERFAGELFF,TGTGCCAGCAGTTTCGAAAGGTTTGCCGGGGAGCTGTTTTTT
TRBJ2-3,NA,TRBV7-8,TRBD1,CASSPKWTGANTDTQYF,TGTGCCAGCAGCCCCAAGTGGACAGGGGCTAACACAGATACGCAGTATTTT
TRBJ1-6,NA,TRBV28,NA,CASSIINSPLHF,TGTGCCAGCAGTATCATTAATTCACCCCTCCACTTT
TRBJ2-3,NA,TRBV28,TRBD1,CASSLPTGAGDTQYF,TGTGCCAGCAGTTTACCAACAGGGGCAGGAGATACGCAGTATTTT